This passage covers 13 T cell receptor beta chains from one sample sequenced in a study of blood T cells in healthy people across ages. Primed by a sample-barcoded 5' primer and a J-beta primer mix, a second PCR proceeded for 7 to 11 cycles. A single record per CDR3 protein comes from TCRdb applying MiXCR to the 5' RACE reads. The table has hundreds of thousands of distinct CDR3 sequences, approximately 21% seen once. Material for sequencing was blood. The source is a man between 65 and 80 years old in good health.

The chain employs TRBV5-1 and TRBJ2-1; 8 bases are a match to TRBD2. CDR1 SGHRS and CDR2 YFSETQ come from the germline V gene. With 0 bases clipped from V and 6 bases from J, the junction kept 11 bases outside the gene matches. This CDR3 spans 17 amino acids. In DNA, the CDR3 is TGCGCCAGCAGCTTGGGGGGCGCGAGCGGGAGATTCAATGAGCAGTTCTTC. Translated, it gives CASSLGGASGRFNEQFF.

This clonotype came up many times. CDR3 nucleotide sequence: TGCAGTGCTTCAGGGGGCCTTGAGACCCAGTACTTC. Amino acids: CSASGGLETQYF. V and J are TRBV20-1 and TRBJ2-5; 8 bases line up with TRBD1. The CDR3 length is 12 residues. The V gene end was trimmed by 5 bases and the J gene end by 5 bases; junction bases not matched to a gene: 4. Germline-derived CDR1 and CDR2 are DFQATT and SNEGSKA (reference sequence).

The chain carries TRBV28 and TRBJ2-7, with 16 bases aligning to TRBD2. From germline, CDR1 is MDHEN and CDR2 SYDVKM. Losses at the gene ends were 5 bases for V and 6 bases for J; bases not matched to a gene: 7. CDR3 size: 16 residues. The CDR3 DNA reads TGTGCCAGCAGTCCCGGGACTAGCGGGAGGGCCTCCGAGCAGTACTTC. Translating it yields CASSPGTSGRASEQYF.

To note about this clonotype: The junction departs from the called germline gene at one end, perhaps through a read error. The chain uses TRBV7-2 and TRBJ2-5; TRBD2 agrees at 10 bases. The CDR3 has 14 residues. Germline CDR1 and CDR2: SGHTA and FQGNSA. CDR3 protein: CASSLAPSGSQGFF. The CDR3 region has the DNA TGTGCCAGCAGCTTAGCGCCTAGCGGGAGCCAGGGGTTCTTC.

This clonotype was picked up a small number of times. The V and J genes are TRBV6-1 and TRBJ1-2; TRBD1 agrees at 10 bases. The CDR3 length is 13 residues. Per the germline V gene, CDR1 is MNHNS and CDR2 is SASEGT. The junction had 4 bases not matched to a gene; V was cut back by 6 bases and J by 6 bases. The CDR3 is CASRIGTGDGYTF. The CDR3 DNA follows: TGTGCCAGCAGGATAGGGACAGGGGATGGCTACACCTTC.

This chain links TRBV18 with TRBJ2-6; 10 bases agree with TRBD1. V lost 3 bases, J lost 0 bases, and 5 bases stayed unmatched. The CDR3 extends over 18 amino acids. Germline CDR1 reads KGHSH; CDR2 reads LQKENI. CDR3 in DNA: TGTGCCAGCTCACCGGGACAGGGGACTATCTCTGGGGCCAACGTCCTGACTTTC. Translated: CASSPGQGTISGANVLTF.

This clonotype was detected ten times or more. DNA of the CDR3: TGCAGTGTCCGTTCATTACAGGGGGCCTACAATGAGCAGTTCTTC. Translating gives CSVRSLQGAYNEQFF. This chain connects TRBV20-1 to TRBJ2-1, with 8 bases matching TRBD1. This CDR3 is 15 amino acids long. The V gene's germline CDR1 is DFQATT and CDR2 SNEGSKA (reference sequence). The V gene end was trimmed by 7 bases and the J gene end by 2 bases; junction bases not matched to a gene: 10.

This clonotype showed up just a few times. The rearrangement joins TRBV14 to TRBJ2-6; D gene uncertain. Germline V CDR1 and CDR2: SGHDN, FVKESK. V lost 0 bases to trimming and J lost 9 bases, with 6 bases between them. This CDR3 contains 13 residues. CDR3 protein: CASSQDWNNVLTF. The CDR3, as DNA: TGTGCCAGCAGCCAAGATTGGAACAACGTCCTGACTTTC. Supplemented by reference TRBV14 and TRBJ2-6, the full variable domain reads EAGVTQFPSHSVIEKGQTVTLRCDPISGHDNLYWYRRVMGKEIKFLLHFVKESKQDESGMPNNRFLAERTGGTYSTLKVQPAELEDSGVYFCASSQDWNNVLTFGAGSRLTVL.

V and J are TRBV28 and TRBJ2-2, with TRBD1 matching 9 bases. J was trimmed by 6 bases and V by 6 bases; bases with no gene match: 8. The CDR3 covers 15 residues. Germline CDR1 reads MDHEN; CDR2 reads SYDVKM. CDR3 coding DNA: TGTGCCAGCAGGACCCGGGACAGGGTTGCCGGGGAGCTGTTTTTT. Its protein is CASRTRDRVAGELFF.

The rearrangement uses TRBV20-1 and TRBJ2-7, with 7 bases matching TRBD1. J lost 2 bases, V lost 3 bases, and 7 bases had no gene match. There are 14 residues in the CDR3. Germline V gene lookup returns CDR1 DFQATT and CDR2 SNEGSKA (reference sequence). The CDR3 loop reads CSASRGQNAYEQYF. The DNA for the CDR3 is TGCAGTGCTAGTAGGGGACAGAACGCCTACGAGCAGTACTTC.

CDR3: CSATGGGSYEQYF. The CDR3 DNA sequence: TGCAGTGCTACCGGGGGGGGATCCTACGAGCAGTACTTC. The rearrangement uses TRBV20-1 and TRBJ2-1; the match to TRBD2 covers 8 bases. The J call may be wrong; the DNA end is better matched by TRBJ2-7. Per germline, CDR1 DFQATT and CDR2 SNEGSKA (reference sequence). CDR3 length: 13 amino acids.

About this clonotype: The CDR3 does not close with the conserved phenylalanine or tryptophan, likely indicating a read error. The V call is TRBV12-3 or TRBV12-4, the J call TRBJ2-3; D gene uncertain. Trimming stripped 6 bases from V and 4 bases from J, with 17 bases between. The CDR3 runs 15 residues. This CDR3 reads CASSLGLSRADTQYL. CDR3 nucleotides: TGTGCCAGCAGCCTGGGTCTCTCGAGAGCAGATACGCAGTATCTT.

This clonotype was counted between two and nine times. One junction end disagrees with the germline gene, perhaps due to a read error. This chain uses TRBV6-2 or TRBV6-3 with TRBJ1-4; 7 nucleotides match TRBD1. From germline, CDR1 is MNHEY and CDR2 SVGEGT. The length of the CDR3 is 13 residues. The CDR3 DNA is TGTGCCCGCAGCCAACCCAGGGGGGAAAAACTGTTTTTT. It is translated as CARSQPRGEKLFF.